These 24 T cell receptor beta chains were all obtained from the same sample, sequenced in a study of cytomegalovirus exposure and HLA in healthy donors. 60 Vbeta and 13 Jbeta primers were used in PCR. Assay used: immunoSEQ multiplex PCR; TCRdb lists only in-frame clones, some missing. The repertoire table contains 150,000 to 200,000 clones. The sample taken for sequencing was PBMCs. The source is a woman younger than 30 in good health and CMV-seropositive.

The CDR3 loop is CSVRVWAGGNNEQFF. CDR3 nucleotides: TGCAGCGTCCGCGTTTGGGCGGGGGGGAACAATGAGCAGTTCTTC. V gene TRBV29-1 combines with J gene TRBJ2-1; 9 bases line up with TRBD2. V dropped 6 bases and J dropped 5; count of bases not matched to a gene: 11. Per germline, CDR1 SQVTM and CDR2 ANQGSEA. This CDR3 region has 15 residues.

This chain joins TRBV30 and TRBJ2-1; 7 bases map to TRBD2. The junction had 12 bases not matched to a gene; V was cut back by 7 bases and J by 3 bases. This CDR3 has 15 residues. CDR1 is GTSNPN and CDR2 is SVGIG in the germline V gene (reference sequence). CDR3: CASSTYLADYNEQFF. CDR3 bases: TGTGCCTCTTCCACTTACCTAGCGGACTACAATGAGCAGTTCTTC.

The chain has TRBV5-8 and TRBJ1-3; D is possibly TRBD1 (5 bases). This CDR3 has 16 residues. The V end was cut by 1 base, the J end by 2 bases, with 13 bases between. Germline V gene data show CDR1 as SGHTS and CDR2 as YDEGEE. CDR3 coding DNA: TGTGCCAGCAGCTTGAGGGGCCCAGGGACTGGAAACACCATATATTTT. Residues: CASSLRGPGTGNTIYF.

The genes are TRBV15 and TRBJ2-3; D perhaps matches TRBD2 (7 bases). The germline gives CDR1 LNHNV, CDR2 YYDKDF (reference sequence). CDR3 size: 15 residues. V gave up 0 bases and J gave up 5 bases, with 12 bases separating them. This CDR3 is CATSRDGGLEDTQYF. As DNA, the CDR3 is TGTGCCACCAGCAGAGACGGGGGGCTAGAAGATACGCAGTATTTT.

The chain joins TRBV19 to TRBJ1-5; TRBD1 might be the D (6 bases). Between the trimmed V and J ends, which lost 2 bases and 2 bases, there was a span of 10 bases. The CDR3 sequence is 15 residues long. CDR1 LNHDA and CDR2 SQIVND come from the germline V gene (reference sequence). The CDR3, as DNA: TGTGCCAGTAGTATAACAGGGTCGGGCAATCAGCCCCAGCATTTT. It translates to CASSITGSGNQPQHF.

This rearrangement joins TRBV7-9 to TRBJ2-2; 12 nucleotides match TRBD1. The germline CDR1 and CDR2 sequences are SEHNR and FQNEAQ (reference sequence). The CDR3 consists of 17 residues. V lost 2 bases to trimming and J lost 7 bases; unmatched junction nucleotides: 8. As DNA, the CDR3 is TGTGCCAGCAGCTTACTTGGGACAGGGGGCTATGTCGGGGAGCTGTTTTTT. Its translation: CASSLLGTGGYVGELFF.

This chain joins TRBV18 and TRBJ2-3; D call uncertain. From germline, CDR1 is KGHSH and CDR2 LQKENI. This CDR3 has 16 amino acids. Trimming took off 0 bases at V and 0 bases at J, with 10 bases between the two ends. CDR3 protein: CASSPPRRASTDTQYF. The DNA for the CDR3 is TGTGCCAGCTCACCACCGAGGCGCGCTAGCACAGATACGCAGTATTTT.

The gene calls are TRBV29-1 and TRBJ1-2; D might be TRBD1 (5 bases). CDR3 length equals 13 residues. CDR1 is SQVTM, CDR2 ANQGSEA, per germline. Trimming pared 3 bases from V and 3 bases from J, leaving 11 bases between. The CDR3 sequence is CSVEGGRDYGYTF. In nucleotides, the CDR3 is TGCAGCGTTGAGGGGGGGAGAGACTATGGCTACACCTTC.

The V and J genes are TRBV5-1 and TRBJ2-2, with a weak D call TRBD1 (6 bases). The CDR3 covers 14 residues. The germline gives CDR1 SGHRS, CDR2 YFSETQ. The V and J ends lost 6 bases and 7 bases respectively, with 16 bases between them. CDR3 bases: TGCGCCAGCATCCGGGACAATGAAAACGGGGAGCTGTTTTTT. Residues: CASIRDNENGELFF.

The chain has TRBV29-1 and TRBJ1-1; D is ambiguous. Between the trimmed V and J ends, which lost 4 bases and 1 base, there was a span of 10 bases. The CDR3 totals 13 residues. The germline CDR1 and CDR2 sequences are SQVTM and ANQGSEA. CDR3 in DNA: TGCAGCGTTGGGTCCCGGGGGAACACTGAAGCTTTCTTT. Its translation: CSVGSRGNTEAFF.

The CDR3 is CASSQDGGQYNEKLFF. The CDR3 DNA sequence: TGCGCCAGCAGCCAAGATGGGGGACAGTATAATGAAAAACTGTTTTTT. The chain employs TRBV4-1 and TRBJ1-4, with 7 positions matching TRBD1. The CDR3 is made up of 16 amino acids. V was clipped by 0 bases and J by 4 bases; unmatched bases: 5. Germline V CDR1 and CDR2: MGHRA, YSYEKL.

The chain couples TRBV4-2 to TRBJ2-5, with 11 bases fitting TRBD2. The CDR3 sequence is 16 residues long. V trimming: 8 bases; J trimming: 5 bases; junction bases outside the gene matches: 13. Germline-derived CDR1 and CDR2 are LGHNA and YNFKEQ. In DNA, the CDR3 is TGTGCCAGCCGGCAGGATAGCGGGGGGGCCCGGGAGACCCAGTACTTC. Amino acids: CASRQDSGGARETQYF.

J is TRBJ2-1 and V is TRBV18, with D maybe TRBD2 (5 bases). This CDR3 region has 16 residues. Deletions cut 2 bases from V and 5 bases from J, with 16 bases between. Germline-derived CDR1 and CDR2 are KGHSH and LQKENI. The CDR3 loop is CASSPYRTGFNNEQFF. CDR3 bases: TGTGCCAGCTCACCATACCGGACTGGCTTCAACAATGAGCAGTTCTTC.

The gene calls are TRBV5-6 and TRBJ2-7; 9 positions agree with TRBD1. This CDR3 is 14 amino acids long. Trimming took 8 bases from V and 2 from J; bases not matched to a gene: 8. Germline lookup yields CDR1 SGHDT and CDR2 YYEEEE. The CDR3: CASNRRQGAYEQYF. DNA for the CDR3: TGTGCCAGTAACCGGAGACAGGGGGCCTACGAGCAGTACTTC. Full variable domain (outside the CDR3, taken from reference TRBV5-6 and TRBJ2-7): DAGVTQSPTHLIKTRGQQVTLRCSPKSGHDTVSWYQQALGQGPQFIFQYYEEEERQRGNFPDRFSGHQFPNYSSELNVNALLLGDSALYLCASNRRQGAYEQYFGPGTRLTVT.

The chain carries TRBV5-1 and TRBJ2-3; weak D call: TRBD2 (6 bases). In germline, CDR1 is SGHRS, CDR2 YFSETQ. Trimming took off 0 bases at V and 1 base at J, with 9 bases between the two ends. The CDR3 runs to 15 residues. The DNA for the CDR3 is TGCGCCAGCAGCTTGGGTGCTAGCGGCACAGATACGCAGTATTTT. As protein: CASSLGASGTDTQYF.

V gene TRBV11-2 combines with J gene TRBJ1-1, with D hard to call. Germline-derived CDR1 and CDR2 are SGHAT and FQNNGV. CDR3 length equals 13 residues. V lost 2 bases and J 5 bases, leaving 9 bases between the germline ends. The CDR3 sequence: CASSLKLRTEAFF. Written as DNA, the CDR3 is TGTGCCAGCAGCTTAAAGTTGAGGACTGAAGCTTTCTTT.

The chain is built from TRBV5-1 and TRBJ1-1, with a possible D match to TRBD1 (5 bases). V dropped 5 bases and J dropped 0 bases, with 20 bases sitting between them. The CDR3 runs to 17 residues. Germline V CDR1 and CDR2: SGHRS, YFSETQ. CDR3 nucleotide sequence: TGCGCCAGCAGTTCCCCCCCAGGGCCTCTTATGAACACTGAAGCTTTCTTT. Protein sequence: CASSSPPGPLMNTEAFF. Full variable domain (remainder filled in from reference TRBV5-1 and TRBJ1-1): KAGVTQTPRYLIKTRGQQVTLSCSPISGHRSVSWYQQTPGQGLQFLFEYFSETQRNKGNFPGRFSGRQFSNSRSEMNVSTLELGDSALYLCASSSPPGPLMNTEAFFGQGTRLTVV.

The J gene is TRBJ1-1, the V gene TRBV21-1. TRBV21-1 is a known pseudogene. This CDR3 is built from 15 residues. This chain's CDR3 is CASSLEQAGGTEAFF. CDR3 coding DNA: TGTGCCAGCAGCTTAGAGCAGGCCGGGGGCACTGAAGCTTTCTTT.

The chain recombines TRBV6-6 with TRBJ2-5; a possible D gene is TRBD1 (6 bases). Trimming shortened V by 8 bases and J by 2 bases, and 15 bases separated the two germline ends. In germline, CDR1 is MNHNY, CDR2 SVGAGI (reference sequence). The length of the CDR3 is 14 residues. CDR3 sequence: CASETGASQETQYF. CDR3 coding DNA: TGTGCCAGCGAGACAGGAGCCTCACAAGAGACCCAGTACTTC.

The chain carries TRBV29-1 and TRBJ2-5; 10 bases agree with TRBD2. Trimming at V came to 4 bases and at J to 4 bases, leaving 6 bases not matched to a gene. Germline-derived CDR1 and CDR2 are SQVTM and ANQGSEA. The CDR3 is 14 residues long. The CDR3 DNA follows: TGCAGCGTTGGCCCTCGACTAGCGGGAGAGACCCAGTACTTC. It is translated as CSVGPRLAGETQYF.

The chain has TRBV19 and TRBJ2-3; 10 bases are shared with TRBD2. This CDR3 contains 13 residues. V was clipped by 8 bases and J by 11 bases; unmatched bases: 10. Germline V gene lookup returns CDR1 LNHDA and CDR2 SQIVND (reference sequence). DNA for the CDR3: TGTGCCAGTCGGACTAGCGGCCCCATGGTGCAGTATTTT. It codes for CASRTSGPMVQYF.

V is TRBV7-2 and J is TRBJ2-1, with D possibly being TRBD2 (6 bases). Germline V CDR1 and CDR2: SGHTA, FQGNSA. This CDR3 is built from 14 residues. V was shortened by 4 bases and J by 10 bases, with 17 bases between the two germline ends. CDR3 loop: CASSSEPRGVEQFF. The DNA for the CDR3 is TGTGCCAGCAGCTCGGAGCCGCGGGGAGTAGAGCAGTTCTTC.

The chain uses TRBV7-9 and TRBJ2-7; D perhaps matches TRBD1 (6 bases). The CDR3 runs to 13 residues. CDR1 SEHNR and CDR2 FQNEAQ come from the germline V gene (reference sequence). V lost 5 bases and J lost 2, with 10 bases in between. The chain's CDR3 is CASSTRQAYEQYF. CDR3 bases: TGTGCCAGCAGCACCCGACAGGCCTACGAGCAGTACTTC.

The rearrangement uses TRBV7-9 and TRBJ1-1; 9 positions agree with TRBD1. J lost 3 bases, V lost 6 bases, and 2 bases had no gene match. The V gene's germline CDR1 is SEHNR and CDR2 FQNEAQ (reference sequence). The CDR3 contains 13 residues. CDR3 nucleotide sequence: TGTGCCAGCAGTCGGACAGGGGACACTGAAGCTTTCTTT. Translating it yields CASSRTGDTEAFF.